This TCR beta chain was found in a study of T-cell memory formation after mild COVID-19. Study-wide background: TCR clusters were mostly donor specific. The study's findings and limits: Memory cells collected pre-infection included some clones that later responded, suggesting cross-reactive memory joined. Researchers report contracting CD4+ clones mostly in CM and EM, with CD8+ clones in EMRA.

This clonotype turned up a few times. Antigen unknown. Constant-segment-primed 5'RACE gave TCR alpha and TCR beta cDNA libraries with sample barcodes and UMIs. TCRdb ran MiXCR on the 5' RACE reads and lists one entry per CDR3 protein. This sample has some 320,000 distinct CDR3 sequences, with roughly 15% found just once. CDR3 length: 18 amino acids. Germline V gene lookup returns CDR1 LNHDA and CDR2 SQIVND (reference sequence). Unmatched junction bases numbered 16, after V lost 6 bases and J lost 0 bases. The chain uses TRBV19 and TRBJ1-2, with 7 bases that match TRBD1. Source material: PBMCs or a T cell subset sorted from them (not recorded which). The sequence derives from a man aged 18 to 30 who had mild COVID-19 (a few samples of this study predate the infection). Cell type and time point are not known. This chain's CDR3 is CASRAWGVDRAPNYGYTF. The CDR3 DNA reads as TGTGCCAGTAGAGCGTGGGGTGTCGACAGGGCCCCTAACTATGGCTACACCTTC.